What follows are 15 T cell receptor beta chains derived from one specimen sequenced in a study of T cell repertoires in cytomegalovirus infection. Each CDR3 protein gets one entry after TCRdb re-called the reads with MiXCR. In the table there are around 210,000 distinct CDR3 sequences, 6% to 8% of which are singletons. Sequencing input: PBMCs. These receptors were obtained from a human donor in good health (CMV status not recorded). Some clones in this sample may be carry-over from other donors' samples.

This clonotype was observed at least ten times. The genes are TRBV28 and TRBJ2-7; 9 bases align to TRBD1. This CDR3 region has 14 residues. The germline V gene encodes CDR1 MDHEN and CDR2 SYDVKM. V was pared by 8 bases and J by 1 base, with 6 bases of the junction left unmatched. The CDR3 DNA is TGTGCCAGCCACGGACAGGGGATATCCTACGAGCAGTACTTC. Its protein is CASHGQGISYEQYF.

This clonotype was detected ten times or more. This chain connects TRBV7-2 to TRBJ2-3; TRBD2 might be the D (6 bases). CDR1 and CDR2 from the germline V gene are SGHTA and FQGNSA. Trimming took off 1 base at V and 6 bases at J, with 17 bases between the two ends. The CDR3 is made up of 16 amino acids. The CDR3 DNA follows: TGTGCCAGCAGCTTAGTGGCGGGGCCCTCCACGGATACGCAGTATTTT. Protein product: CASSLVAGPSTDTQYF.

This clonotype appeared a few times. This chain links TRBV29-1 with TRBJ2-7; 10 bases fit TRBD1. The CDR3 is 14 amino acids. V shed 1 base, J shed 6 bases, and the junction held 6 bases outside the gene matches. Germline loops: CDR1 SQVTM, CDR2 ANQGSEA. The CDR3 loop is CSVEVRDRGVEQYF. In DNA, the CDR3 is TGCAGCGTTGAAGTCCGGGACAGGGGCGTCGAGCAGTACTTC.

This clonotype came up many times. This sequence joins TRBV6-2 or TRBV6-3 and TRBJ2-2; 10 bases match TRBD2. With 6 bases clipped from V and 0 bases from J, the junction kept 4 bases outside the gene matches. CDR3 size: 16 residues. The germline CDR1 and CDR2 sequences are MNHEY and SVGEGT. The CDR3 here is CASSLSGGSNTGELFF. In DNA, the CDR3 is TGTGCCAGCAGCCTTAGCGGGGGGTCGAACACCGGGGAGCTGTTTTTT.

A few counts support this clonotype. The chain carries TRBV6-5 and TRBJ1-3; weak D call: TRBD1 (5 bases). This CDR3 spans 14 amino acids. The V gene's germline CDR1 is MNHEY and CDR2 SVGAGI. Trimming shortened V by 5 bases and J by 4 bases, and 12 bases separated the two germline ends. The CDR3 DNA reads as TGTGCCAGCAGTCGATCGGGGACCGGAAACACCATATATTTT. This encodes CASSRSGTGNTIYF.

This clonotype was recorded a few times. The genes are TRBV3-1 and TRBJ2-1, with a possible D match to TRBD1 (6 bases). CDR1 is LGHDT, CDR2 YNNKEL, per germline (reference sequence). V was trimmed by 7 bases and J by 0 bases, leaving 16 bases between them. The CDR3 runs 16 residues. CDR3 sequence: CASTKGRGHSYNEQFF. CDR3 in DNA: TGTGCCAGCACCAAGGGCAGGGGCCACTCCTACAATGAGCAGTTCTTC.

In its sample, this clonotype was seen a few times. The J gene is TRBJ2-5, the V gene TRBV29-1; 7 bases agree with TRBD2. V lost 0 bases and J lost 9; bases outside the gene matches: 4. Germline V gene lookup returns CDR1 SQVTM and CDR2 ANQGSEA. The CDR3 totals 12 residues. CDR3 residues: CSVEELGGAQYF. The CDR3 DNA follows: TGCAGCGTTGAAGAACTGGGGGGGGCCCAGTACTTC.

This clonotype occurred many times. The CDR3, as DNA: TGTGCCAGCAGCGCCACAGGGTCCGCTGAAGCTTTCTTT. This translates into CASSATGSAEAFF. The chain couples TRBV7-3 to TRBJ1-1, with D perhaps matching TRBD1 (6 bases). Trimming took off 5 bases at V and 6 bases at J, with 13 bases between the two ends. CDR3 length equals 13 residues. Germline V lookup: CDR1 SGHTA, CDR2 FQGTGA.

This clonotype showed up many times. The chain has TRBV7-6 and TRBJ1-1; TRBD1 is a possible D gene (5 bases). Germline V gene lookup returns CDR1 SGHVS and CDR2 FNYEAQ. V shed 3 bases and J shed 3 bases, with 8 bases lying between them. The CDR3 contains 13 residues. The CDR3 nucleotides are TGTGCCAGCAGCTTTCAGACAGACACTGAAGCTTTCTTT. This codes for CASSFQTDTEAFF.

This clonotype was counted many times. V usage is TRBV20-1 and J usage is TRBJ2-3; TRBD1 matches at 7 bases. The trim removed 0 bases at V and 2 bases at J, leaving 11 bases unmatched. Per germline, CDR1 DFQATT and CDR2 SNEGSKA (reference sequence). The CDR3 has 17 residues. Here the CDR3 DNA reads TGCAGTGCTAGAGACCCCGTGACAGGGAGCTACACAGATACGCAGTATTTT. This codes for CSARDPVTGSYTDTQYF.

This clonotype was recorded at least ten times. V usage is TRBV5-6 and J usage is TRBJ1-5; D call uncertain. Germline V gives CDR1 SGHDT, CDR2 YYEEEE. The V end was cut by 3 bases, the J end by 2 bases, with 6 bases between. This CDR3 comprises 13 residues. CDR3 protein: CASSSGRNQPQHF. For the CDR3, the DNA is TGTGCCAGCAGCTCCGGTCGCAATCAGCCCCAGCATTTT.

There are many counts of this clonotype. V usage is TRBV4-1 and J usage is TRBJ1-2; a possible D gene is TRBD1 (5 bases). The ends were cut back, 1 base at V and 5 bases at J, with 23 bases in the middle. The CDR3 has 18 amino acids. Germline-derived CDR1 and CDR2 are MGHRA and YSYEKL. The chain's CDR3 is CASSQVDFIPGTLYGYTF. The CDR3 nucleotides read TGCGCCAGCAGCCAAGTCGACTTTATCCCCGGGACCTTGTATGGCTACACCTTC.

The chain is built from TRBV30 and TRBJ1-2, with TRBD1 matching over 9 bases. Per germline, CDR1 GTSNPN and CDR2 SVGIG (reference sequence). The CDR3 has 12 amino acids. Trimming took 5 bases from V and 8 from J; bases not matched to a gene: 6. The CDR3 DNA sequence: TGTGCCTGGTATTGGACAGGGGAAGGCTACACCTTC. Its protein is CAWYWTGEGYTF. Complete variable domain (other parts from reference TRBV30 and TRBJ1-2): SQTIHQWPATLVQPVGSPLSLECTVEGTSNPNLYWYRQAAGRGLQLLFYSVGIGQISSEVPQNLSASRPQDRQFILSSKKLLLSDSGFYLCAWYWTGEGYTFGSGTRLTVV.

There are a few counts of this clonotype. The chain combines TRBV20-1 with TRBJ1-5, with a possible D match to TRBD1 (5 bases). The CDR3 extends over 15 amino acids. Germline V gene lookup returns CDR1 DFQATT and CDR2 SNEGSKA (reference sequence). V lost 3 bases to trimming and J lost 4 bases, with 16 bases between them. The chain's CDR3 is CSASGAGQGNQPQHF. In nucleotides, the CDR3 is TGCAGTGCTAGCGGGGCGGGGCAGGGAAATCAGCCCCAGCATTTT.

This clonotype was counted many times. The chain joins TRBV5-5 to TRBJ2-2; 8 nucleotides agree with TRBD1. V was pared by 3 bases and J by 1 base, with 5 bases of the junction left unmatched. The CDR3 contains 16 residues. Germline CDR1 and CDR2: SGHKS and YYEKEE (reference sequence). This chain's CDR3 is CASSSTGDVNTGELFF. CDR3 DNA sequence: TGTGCCAGCAGCTCGACAGGGGACGTGAACACCGGGGAGCTGTTTTTT.